The 3 T cell receptor beta chains given below trace back to one sample, sequenced in a study of shared clonotypes between healthy human individuals. Terminally differentiated effector memory CD45RA+ cells were left out of the naive CD8 fraction, which was CD45RO-negative and positively selected for CCR7. Profiling relied on immunoSEQ multiplex PCR, and the TCRdb table lists in-frame clones only, not all of them. The table includes around 640,000 clones, 96% detected once. Sequenced sample: naive CD8+ T cells sorted from blood. These receptor sequences come from a woman in her twenties or thirties in good health.

The chain is built from TRBV9 and TRBJ1-3; 7 bases agree with TRBD1. Germline loops: CDR1 SGDLS, CDR2 YYNGEE. This CDR3 is 14 amino acids long. V shed 4 bases and J 2 bases; nucleotides not matched to a gene: 3. CDR3 in amino acids: CASSPGTAGNTIYF. The CDR3 region has the DNA TGTGCCAGCAGCCCCGGGACAGCTGGAAACACCATATATTTT.

The J gene is TRBJ2-1, the V gene TRBV5-6; no definite D call. The CDR3 loop spans 13 amino acids. Germline lookup yields CDR1 SGHDT and CDR2 YYEEEE. V was shortened by 0 bases and J by 8 bases, with 9 bases between the two germline ends. The chain's CDR3 is CASSLDPAYEQFF. The CDR3 nucleotides are TGTGCCAGCAGCTTGGACCCCGCATATGAGCAGTTCTTC.

J is TRBJ2-1 and V is TRBV4-1; D is possibly TRBD1 (6 bases). V was trimmed by 4 bases and J by 5 bases, leaving 12 bases between them. The CDR3 totals 14 residues. The germline gives CDR1 MGHRA, CDR2 YSYEKL. CDR3 loop: CASSPVRGNNEQFF. CDR3 nucleotides: TGCGCCAGCAGCCCCGTTAGGGGGAACAATGAGCAGTTCTTC.